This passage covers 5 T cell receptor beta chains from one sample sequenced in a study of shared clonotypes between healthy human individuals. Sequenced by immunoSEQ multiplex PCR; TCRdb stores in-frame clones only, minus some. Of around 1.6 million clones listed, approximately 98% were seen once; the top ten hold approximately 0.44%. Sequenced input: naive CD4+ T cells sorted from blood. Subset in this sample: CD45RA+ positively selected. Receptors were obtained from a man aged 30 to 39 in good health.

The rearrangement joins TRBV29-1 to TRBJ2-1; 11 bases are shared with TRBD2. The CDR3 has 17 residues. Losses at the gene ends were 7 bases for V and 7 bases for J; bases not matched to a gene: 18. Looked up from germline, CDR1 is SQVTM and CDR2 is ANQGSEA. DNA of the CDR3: TGCAGCGCCAAGGGACTAGCGGACGATCATTCACAAAATGAGCAGTTCTTC. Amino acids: CSAKGLADDHSQNEQFF.

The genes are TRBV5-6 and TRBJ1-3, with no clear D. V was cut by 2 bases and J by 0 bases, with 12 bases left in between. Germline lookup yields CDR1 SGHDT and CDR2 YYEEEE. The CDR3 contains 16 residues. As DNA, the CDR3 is TGTGCCAGCAGCTTTCGTGGACTCAACTCTGGAAACACCATATATTTT. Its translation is CASSFRGLNSGNTIYF.

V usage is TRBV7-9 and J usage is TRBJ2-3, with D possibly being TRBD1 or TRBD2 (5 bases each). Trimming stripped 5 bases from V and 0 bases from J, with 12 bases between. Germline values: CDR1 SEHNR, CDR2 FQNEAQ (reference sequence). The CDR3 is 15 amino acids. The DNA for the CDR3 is TGTGCCAGCAGCCCGGGACGGGCTAGCACAGATACGCAGTATTTT. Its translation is CASSPGRASTDTQYF. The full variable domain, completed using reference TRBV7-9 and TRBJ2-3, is DTGVSQNPRHKITKRGQNVTFRCDPISEHNRLYWYRQTLGQGPEFLTYFQNEAQLEKSRLLSDRFSAERPKGSFSTLEIQRTEQGDSAMYLCASSPGRASTDTQYFGPGTRLTVL.

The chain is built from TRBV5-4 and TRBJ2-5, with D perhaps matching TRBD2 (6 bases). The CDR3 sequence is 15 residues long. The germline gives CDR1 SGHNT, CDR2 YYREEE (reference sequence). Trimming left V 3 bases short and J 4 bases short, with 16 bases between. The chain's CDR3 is CASSYLKAGPETQYF. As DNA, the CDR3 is TGTGCCAGCAGCTATCTTAAGGCGGGGCCAGAGACCCAGTACTTC.

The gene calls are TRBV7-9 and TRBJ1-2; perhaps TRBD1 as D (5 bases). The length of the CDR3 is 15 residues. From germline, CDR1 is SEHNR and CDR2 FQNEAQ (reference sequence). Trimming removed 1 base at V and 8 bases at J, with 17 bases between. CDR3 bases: TGTGCCAGCAGCTTAGTCGGGACCAAAGGCTACGGCTACACCTTC. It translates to CASSLVGTKGYGYTF.